The TCR beta chain under discussion was sequenced for a study of PD-1 blockade in mismatch repair-deficient tumors. General study findings and limits: Tumor-resident clones, often undetectable pretreatment in blood, expanded then contracted after pembrolizumab.

All patients were mismatch repair deficient, assessed by either PCR or immunohistochemistry. TCR sequencing covered three patients who responded to pembrolizumab. V was shortened by 5 bases and J by 4 bases, with 12 bases between the two germline ends. CDR3 length: 13 residues. Germline values: CDR1 SEHNR, CDR2 FQNEAQ (reference sequence). Here immunoSEQ multiplex PCR was the method, and the copy in TCRdb shows in-frame clones only, minus some. The top ten hold around an eighth of the sample, which has 120,000 or so clones, around 86% seen once. The sample holds one count of this clone. The antigen remains unidentified.

The sample in question was peripheral blood, obtained 44 weeks after starting pembrolizumab. This chain joins TRBV7-9 and TRBJ2-7; unclear D gene. This receptor was identified in an adult with mismatch repair-deficient cancer. The CDR3 loop reads CASSAQGIYEQYF. CDR3 in DNA: TGTGCCAGCAGCGCCCAAGGTATATACGAGCAGTACTTC.